This paragraph covers one T cell receptor (beta chain) sequence. Its antigen is currently unknown. The data originate from a study of T cells expressing NK-cell markers. Study-level background: Underlying the TCR beta repertoires were sorted CD3+CD56+NKG2C+, CD3+CD56+NKG2C- and CD3+CD56-NKG2C+ T cells. Study findings and constraints: Top CD8+ clonotypes included the dominant CD3+CD56+NKG2C+ clonotypes in several donors. HCMV specificity of the expanded NKG2C+ T cell clones stayed unclear.

TCRdb re-called the 5' RACE reads and gives one entry per CDR3 protein, without DNA. This listing includes 500,000 to 700,000 distinct CDR3 sequences. The CDR3 has 12 amino acids. CDR1 and CDR2 from the germline V gene are SGHTA and FQGNSA. The rearrangement links TRBV7-2 to TRBJ2-3; the TRBD2 assignment by TCRdb is unverifiable without DNA. The clonotype was recovered from a man aged 18 to 30 in good health. Sample: blood T cells: a sorted CD56 or NKG2C T cell subset, CD4+ or CD8+ T cells, or bulk PBMC T cells (not recorded which). The CDR3 protein is CASKSGTDTQYF.